This T cell receptor beta chain was recovered during a study of shared clonotypes between healthy human individuals. Across the study: CD4 naive cells filled three plates per donor, CD4 memory three, CD8 naive two and CD8 memory one.

The protocol was immunoSEQ multiplex PCR, while the TCRdb copy is restricted to in-frame clones and leaves out a portion. The repertoire includes roughly 2.2 million clones, 90% to 95% of them detected once, and 0.39% sits in the top ten. Germline V gene sequence: CDR1 SGHRS, CDR2 YFSETQ. This CDR3 comprises 16 residues. V lost 4 bases, J lost 0 bases, and 5 bases stayed unmatched. As regards this clone: Additional DNA sequences in this sample encode the identical CDR3.

The TCR originated in a man aged 18-30 years in good health. Some clones in this sample may be carry-over from other donors' samples. The sample taken for sequencing was naive CD4+ T cells from PBMCs. Subset described: CD45RA+ positively selected. The rearrangement links TRBV5-1 to TRBJ2-1, with TRBD2 matching over 9 bases. The CDR3 region is CASSVISGSSYNEQFF. CDR3 in DNA: TGCGCCAGCAGCGTGATTAGCGGGAGCTCCTACAATGAGCAGTTCTTC.